This T cell receptor beta chain was captured in a study of blood T cell repertoires in COVID-19. As for the study in general: The United States, Italy and Spain provided the acute and convalescent COVID-19 samples. The cDNA or gDNA used as material had been derived from T cells, B-cell-depleted T cells, or PBMCs.

Per the original methods: Amplification of reference gene primers provided the estimated nucleated cell counts. Clones were read by immunoSEQ multiplex PCR, and TCRdb kept only the in-frame ones, dropping some. V, J and clone size are taken as reported in that table, and D and trimming were inferred from the DNA itself. The sample lists roughly 78,000 clones, approximately 89% occurring once. The material sequenced was peripheral blood. The TCR comes from a woman in her sixties with acute or convalescent COVID-19.

CDR3: CASSLFAIQVNTEAFF. The CDR3 DNA reads as TGTGCCAGCAGTTTATTCGCCATCCAGGTGAACACTGAAGCTTTCTTT. The chain is built from TRBV27 and TRBJ1-1; no definite D call. CDR3 length equals 16 residues. Per the germline V gene, CDR1 is MNHEY and CDR2 is SMNVEV (reference sequence). V was pared by 1 base and J by 0 bases, with 12 bases between.